This note documents a single T cell receptor (beta chain) sequence. The CDR3 length is 12 residues. The V and J ends lost 0 bases and 6 bases respectively, with 5 bases between them. Germline lookup yields CDR1 SGHNT and CDR2 YYREEE (reference sequence). The data belong to a study of blood T cell repertoires in COVID-19. For the study at large: Collection of acute and convalescent COVID-19 samples took place in the United States, Italy and Spain.

The protocol was immunoSEQ multiplex PCR, while the TCRdb copy is restricted to in-frame clones and leaves out a portion. The table lists roughly 38,000 clones, about 82% of them singletons, with 4% to 6% in the top ten. The sample comprised peripheral blood. The rearrangement uses TRBV5-4 and TRBJ2-3; no reliable D call. This TCR was sampled from a man in his forties or fifties with active COVID-19. CDR3 DNA: TGTGCCAGCAGCTTGGAAGCTGATACGCAGTATTTT. Its translation: CASSLEADTQYF.